The 2 T cell receptor beta chains given below trace back to one sample, sequenced in a study of shared clonotypes between healthy human individuals. Profiling relied on immunoSEQ multiplex PCR, and the TCRdb table lists in-frame clones only, not all of them. The data show roughly 2.4 million clones, with nearly 97% seen just once and less than 0.15% held by the top ten. The sequencing input was naive CD4+ T cells sorted from blood. As to subset: CD45RA+ positively selected. Receptors were obtained from a man younger than 35 in good health.

The J gene is TRBJ1-5, the V gene TRBV27, with no clear D. The length of the CDR3 is 13 residues. The germline V gene encodes CDR1 MNHEY and CDR2 SMNVEV (reference sequence). Deletions cut 3 bases from V and 6 bases from J, with 9 bases between. CDR3 sequence (DNA): TGTGCCAGCAGTTTGAAGGTTAGTCAGCCCCAGCATTTT. It codes for CASSLKVSQPQHF.

This clone was recorded once. The chain joins TRBV27 to TRBJ2-1; TRBD2 is a possible D gene (6 bases). V was clipped by 6 bases and J by 6 bases, with 21 bases between them. The CDR3 extends over 16 amino acids. The germline CDR1 and CDR2 sequences are MNHEY and SMNVEV (reference sequence). CDR3 bases: TGTGCCAGCAGACCCTGGGGAGGAGGGAGAGGCAATGAGCAGTTCTTC. This codes for CASRPWGGGRGNEQFF.